This TCR beta chain was identified during a study of preoperative IRX-2 immunotherapy in early breast cancer. This sample's treatment: preoperative locoregional IRX-2 cytokine immunotherapy. Patients received preoperative, locoregional IRX-2 cytokine immunotherapy in a phase Ib study. Profiled with immunoSEQ multiplex PCR; TCRdb holds only in-frame clones, not every one. The sample contains a few thousand clones, about 61% of which appear only once. Trimming took 4 bases from V and 2 from J, leaving 11 bases between them. Germline loops: CDR1 SGHNT, CDR2 YENEEA. The CDR3 contains 14 residues. The chain has TRBV11-3 and TRBJ1-1; perhaps TRBD1 as D (5 bases). The receptor was derived from a human donor with breast cancer. The material was tumor tissue, obtained before IRX-2 immunotherapy. Here the CDR3 DNA reads TGTGCCAGCAGCTCATTTACAGGTAACACTGAAGCTTTCTTT. Encoded protein: CASSSFTGNTEAFF. Full variable domain (missing parts from reference TRBV11-3 and TRBJ1-1): EAGVVQSPRYKIIEKKQPVAFWCNPISGHNTLYWYLQNLGQGPELLIRYENEEAVDDSQLPKDRFSAERLKGVDSTLKIQPAELGDSAVYLCASSSFTGNTEAFFGQGTRLTVV.